What follows are 24 T cell receptor beta chains derived from one specimen sequenced in a study of shared clonotypes between healthy human individuals. In the naive CD8 group, cells lacked CD45RO and were positively selected for CCR7, so terminally differentiated effector memory CD45RA+ cells were left out. Profiling relied on immunoSEQ multiplex PCR, and the TCRdb table lists in-frame clones only, not all of them. The data hold 2 million or so clones, with about 95% observed a single time. Sequencing was performed on naive CD8+ T cells sorted from blood. The receptors shown here come from a man aged 18 to 30 in good health.

This clone was picked up one time. The V and J genes are TRBV6-1 and TRBJ2-1; 9 nucleotides agree with TRBD2. CDR1 is MNHNS, CDR2 SASEGT, per germline. This CDR3 contains 15 residues. V was pared by 4 bases and J by 7 bases, with 8 bases of the junction left unmatched. The CDR3 loop reads CASSVLAGVINEQFF. Here the CDR3 DNA reads TGTGCCAGCAGTGTGTTAGCGGGAGTTATAAATGAGCAGTTCTTC.

This rearrangement joins TRBV15 to TRBJ2-3, with 8 bases aligning to TRBD2. There are 16 residues in the CDR3. V lost 1 base and J lost 2; bases outside the gene matches: 5. Germline CDR1 reads LNHNV; CDR2 reads YYDKDF (reference sequence). CDR3 bases: TGTGCCACCAGCAGAGCCAGCGGGAGCCACACAGATACGCAGTATTTT. It codes for CATSRASGSHTDTQYF.

The chain has TRBV29-1 and TRBJ2-7; TRBD1 matches 7 bases. Germline values: CDR1 SQVTM, CDR2 ANQGSEA. V lost 5 bases and J lost 2; bases outside the gene matches: 3. This CDR3 is built from 12 residues. The CDR3 nucleotides read TGCAGCGTTCTGCAGGGGGCCTACGAGCAGTACTTC. This sequence encodes CSVLQGAYEQYF.

V and J are TRBV7-8 and TRBJ2-3, with TRBD1 as a possible D gene (6 bases). Germline V gene data show CDR1 as SGHVS and CDR2 as FQNEAQ. The ends were cut back, 6 bases at V and 2 bases at J, with 15 bases in the middle. The CDR3 is 15 amino acids. DNA of the CDR3: TGTGCCAGCAGTAGCCTTGGGGGCTACACAGATACGCAGTATTTT. Protein sequence: CASSSLGGYTDTQYF.

The chain joins TRBV7-9 to TRBJ2-7, with 8 bases that match TRBD1. The V and J ends lost 8 bases and 0 bases, in that order; junction bases with no gene match: 3. The germline V gene has CDR1 SEHNR and CDR2 FQNEAQ (reference sequence). CDR3 size: 13 residues. Written as DNA, the CDR3 is TGTGCCAGCGGGGACAGGTTCTCCTACGAGCAGTACTTC. Translation: CASGDRFSYEQYF.

Only one count was recorded for this clone. This chain uses TRBV2 with TRBJ2-7; no definite D call. This CDR3 comprises 14 residues. V shed 5 bases and J shed 5 bases, with 16 bases lying between them. Germline V gene data show CDR1 as SNHLY and CDR2 as FYNNEI. This CDR3 reads CASSPYNRVHEQYF. The CDR3 DNA follows: TGTGCCAGCAGTCCTTACAATAGGGTCCACGAGCAGTACTTC.

With regard to this clone: Compared with germline, one end of the junction differs, possibly owing to a read error. The V gene is TRBV30, the J gene TRBJ1-2, with no clear D. CDR1 and CDR2 from the germline V gene are GTSNPN and SVGIG (reference sequence). The CDR3 is made up of 11 amino acids. The CDR3 coding sequence is TGTACCTGGAGTCACGGGATAGGCTACACCTTC. Its translation is CTWSHGIGYTF.

The V and J genes are TRBV5-5 and TRBJ1-4, with TRBD1 matching over 10 bases. The CDR3 has 14 residues. Germline values: CDR1 SGHKS, CDR2 YYEKEE (reference sequence). J was trimmed by 6 bases and V by 4 bases; bases with no gene match: 3. CDR3 in amino acids: CASSLGQGYEKLFF. For the CDR3, the DNA is TGTGCCAGCAGCCTGGGACAGGGGTATGAAAAACTGTTTTTT.

V usage is TRBV27 and J usage is TRBJ2-7; 8 bases map to TRBD1. V lost 0 bases and J lost 3; bases outside the gene matches: 13. The CDR3 has 18 residues. CDR1 and CDR2 (germline): MNHEY, SMNVEV (reference sequence). CDR3 in DNA: TGTGCCAGCAGTTTATCTTTAGGGACAGGACGAGCCAGCTACGAGCAGTACTTC. This translates into CASSLSLGTGRASYEQYF.

The gene calls are TRBV2 and TRBJ2-2, with D hard to call. The germline CDR1 and CDR2 sequences are SNHLY and FYNNEI. V gave up 7 bases and J gave up 3 bases, with 9 bases separating them. The CDR3 totals 13 residues. CDR3 amino acids: CASIQADTGELFF. DNA of the CDR3: TGTGCCAGCATCCAGGCGGACACCGGGGAGCTGTTTTTT.

J is TRBJ2-5 and V is TRBV6-1; D uncertain. The CDR3 consists of 12 residues. In germline, CDR1 is MNHNS, CDR2 SASEGT. Trimming shortened V by 9 bases and J by 0 bases, and 8 bases separated the two germline ends. The CDR3 is CASNQYQETQYF. For the CDR3, the DNA is TGTGCCAGTAACCAGTACCAAGAGACCCAGTACTTC.

The CDR3 reads CASSLNRGTDTQYF. The CDR3 DNA reads TGTGCCAGCAGCTTGAACAGGGGCACAGATACGCAGTATTTT. The chain links TRBV5-6 to TRBJ2-3, with D perhaps matching TRBD1 (6 bases). CDR1 and CDR2 from the germline V gene are SGHDT and YYEEEE. This CDR3 has 14 amino acids. Trimming stripped 1 base from V and 1 base from J, with 7 bases between.

This chain uses TRBV5-1 with TRBJ2-3, with 8 bases that match TRBD1. Germline CDR1 reads SGHRS; CDR2 reads YFSETQ. V trimming: 5 bases; J trimming: 0 bases; junction bases outside the gene matches: 14. The CDR3 length is 18 residues. CDR3 nucleotide sequence: TGCGCCAGCAGTTCGGACAGGGTGCGAAAGAATAGCACAGATACGCAGTATTTT. This codes for CASSSDRVRKNSTDTQYF.

The rearrangement joins TRBV28 to TRBJ2-7; either TRBD1 or TRBD2 may supply D (5 bases each). The CDR3 totals 13 residues. The germline gives CDR1 MDHEN, CDR2 SYDVKM. Trimming cost V 6 bases and J 2 bases, with 11 bases left between them. The CDR3 bases are TGTGCCAGCAGCCAGACGGGACCCTACGAGCAGTACTTC. It encodes CASSQTGPYEQYF.

This clone was counted once. The chain combines TRBV5-4 with TRBJ1-3, with D possibly being TRBD1 (6 bases). The CDR3 totals 16 residues. CDR1 is SGHNT, CDR2 YYREEE, per germline (reference sequence). The V end lost 4 bases, the J end lost 4 bases, and 18 bases lay between the germline ends. CDR3 residues: CASSDAGGGEGNTIYF. In DNA, the CDR3 is TGTGCCAGCAGCGACGCGGGCGGGGGCGAAGGAAACACCATATATTTT. Full variable domain (outside the CDR3, taken from reference TRBV5-4 and TRBJ1-3): ETGVTQSPTHLIKTRGQQVTLRCSSQSGHNTVSWYQQALGQGPQFIFQYYREEENGRGNFPPRFSGLQFPNYSSELNVNALELDDSALYLCASSDAGGGEGNTIYFGEGSWLTVV.

The chain is built from TRBV4-1 and TRBJ1-2; D may be TRBD1 (6 bases). CDR1 and CDR2 from the germline V gene are MGHRA and YSYEKL. V lost 0 bases and J 4 bases, leaving 18 bases between the germline ends. The CDR3 spans 17 residues. The CDR3: CASSQDAFRDTTYGYTF. CDR3 DNA sequence: TGCGCCAGCAGCCAAGACGCCTTTAGGGACACGACCTATGGCTACACCTTC.

The chain joins TRBV9 to TRBJ2-1; 10 nucleotides agree with TRBD2. J was trimmed by 7 bases and V by 4 bases; bases with no gene match: 8. This CDR3 has 15 residues. The germline gives CDR1 SGDLS, CDR2 YYNGEE. The CDR3 here is CASSLVSSGRNEQFF. CDR3 coding DNA: TGTGCCAGCAGCTTAGTAAGTAGCGGGAGGAATGAGCAGTTCTTC.

A remark on this clone: The sample contains more than one DNA sequence encoding this CDR3. This chain joins TRBV27 and TRBJ2-7; TRBD2 might be the D (6 bases). The CDR3 loop spans 14 amino acids. Looked up from germline, CDR1 is MNHEY and CDR2 is SMNVEV (reference sequence). Trimming removed 3 bases from V and 0 bases from J, with 9 bases in between. The CDR3 loop reads CASSFTGSSYEQYF. CDR3 in DNA: TGTGCCAGCAGTTTCACCGGGAGCTCCTACGAGCAGTACTTC.

The chain is built from TRBV9 and TRBJ2-2; 12 nucleotides align to TRBD2. In germline, CDR1 is SGDLS, CDR2 YYNGEE. The CDR3 sequence is 17 residues long. Trimming took 0 bases from V and 5 from J; bases not matched to a gene: 5. CDR3 region: CASSVGLAGDLTGELFF. CDR3 DNA sequence: TGTGCCAGCAGCGTAGGACTAGCGGGGGACCTAACCGGGGAGCTGTTTTTT.

This clone occurred once. This rearrangement joins TRBV6-5 to TRBJ1-1; tentative D call: TRBD1 (6 bases). The CDR3 contains 13 residues. In germline, CDR1 is MNHEY, CDR2 SVGAGI. Trimming removed 0 bases at V and 8 bases at J, with 10 bases between. The CDR3 nucleotides read TGTGCCAGCAGTTACTCAGTGGGGGCGGAAGCTTTCTTT. Its translation: CASSYSVGAEAFF.

This chain links TRBV28 with TRBJ1-5, with D unclear. This CDR3 has 15 residues. Deletions cut 2 bases from V and 2 bases from J, with 10 bases between. Germline-derived CDR1 and CDR2 are MDHEN and SYDVKM. The CDR3: CASSLLAQGNQPQHF. The CDR3 region has the DNA TGTGCCAGCAGTTTACTCGCGCAGGGCAATCAGCCCCAGCATTTT.

The chain uses TRBV6-6 and TRBJ2-5; 9 bases are a match to TRBD1. V trimming: 1 base; J trimming: 4 bases; junction bases outside the gene matches: 7. The CDR3 extends over 16 amino acids. Germline values: CDR1 MNHNY, CDR2 SVGAGI (reference sequence). Here the CDR3 reads CASSYFGTGPGETQYF. CDR3 DNA: TGTGCCAGCAGTTACTTCGGGACAGGGCCGGGAGAGACCCAGTACTTC.

The V gene is TRBV7-8, the J gene TRBJ2-7; TRBD2 matches at 7 bases. V shed 5 bases, J shed 2 bases, and the junction held 12 bases outside the gene matches. Germline V gives CDR1 SGHVS, CDR2 FQNEAQ. The CDR3 totals 16 residues. The CDR3 nucleotides read TGTGCCAGCAGCCCTGTCGCTAGCGGTATAACCTACGAGCAGTACTTC. This gives the protein CASSPVASGITYEQYF.

This chain joins TRBV30 and TRBJ1-1; D is ambiguous. Germline CDR1 and CDR2: GTSNPN and SVGIG (reference sequence). The CDR3 totals 13 residues. Trimming removed 5 bases from V and 0 bases from J, with 10 bases in between. In DNA, the CDR3 is TGTGCCTGGGATGGTCCTATGAACACTGAAGCTTTCTTT. Its protein product is CAWDGPMNTEAFF.